This T cell receptor (beta chain) originates from a study of blood T cell repertoires in COVID-19. Whole-study context: Acute and convalescent COVID-19 specimens originated in the United States, Italy and Spain.

The method was immunoSEQ multiplex PCR; TCRdb's version includes in-frame clones alone and lacks a portion of them. The table includes 95,000 or so clones, 70% to 90% detected once. Trimming removed 6 bases from V and 4 bases from J; junction bases left unmatched: 4. Germline V gene data show CDR1 as MNHEY and CDR2 as SVGAGI. This CDR3 has 13 amino acids. This rearrangement joins TRBV6-5 to TRBJ2-3, with 7 positions matching TRBD2. The TCR originated in a human donor in a cohort sampled during active COVID-19. The sample consisted of peripheral blood. The CDR3 DNA reads as TGTGCCAGCAGCCGGGGGGTCGCAGATACGCAGTATTTT. Translated, it gives CASSRGVADTQYF.